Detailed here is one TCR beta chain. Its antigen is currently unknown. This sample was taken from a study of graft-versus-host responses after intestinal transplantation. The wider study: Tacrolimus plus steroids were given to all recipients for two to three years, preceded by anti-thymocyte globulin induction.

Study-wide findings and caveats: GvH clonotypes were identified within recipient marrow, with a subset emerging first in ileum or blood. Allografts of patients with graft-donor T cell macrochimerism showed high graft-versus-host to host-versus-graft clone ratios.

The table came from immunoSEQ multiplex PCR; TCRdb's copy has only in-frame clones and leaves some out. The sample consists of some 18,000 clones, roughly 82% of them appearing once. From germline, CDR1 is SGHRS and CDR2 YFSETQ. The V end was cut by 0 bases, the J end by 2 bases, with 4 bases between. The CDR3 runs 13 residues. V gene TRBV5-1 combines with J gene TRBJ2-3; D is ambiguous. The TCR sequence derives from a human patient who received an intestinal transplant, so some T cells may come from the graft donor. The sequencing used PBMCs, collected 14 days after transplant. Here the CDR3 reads CASSLVSTDTQYF. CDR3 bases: TGCGCCAGCAGCTTGGTATCCACAGATACGCAGTATTTT.